A selection of T cell receptor beta chains follows, all from one sample in a study of blood T cell repertoires in COVID-19. The repertoire was sequenced with immunoSEQ multiplex PCR; TCRdb's copy has only in-frame clones and lacks some. This sample has about 41,000 clones, with roughly four fifths found just once. Sequenced sample: peripheral blood. The receptors were gathered from a man aged 35 to 55 with active or convalescent COVID-19. The CDR3 runs from the conserved cysteine through the conserved F or W. A D gene is named only where the DNA matches it firmly. Only part of the rows carry a size: once, few, many, or a class if the clone is expanded.

j_call,v_call,d_call,clone_size,cdr3_nt,cdr3_aa
TRBJ2-7,TRBV4-1,TRBD2,few,TGCGCCAGCAGCCAACAAGCTGGGGAGACTCCTAGCGGGAGTTTATACGAGCAGTACTTC,CASSQQAGETPSGSLYEQYF
TRBJ2-7,TRBV2,NA,NA,TGTGCCAGCAGTCCCGGGAGTAACGGGAAGCAGTACTTC,CASSPGSNGKQYF
TRBJ1-4,TRBV6-5,TRBD1,NA,TGTGCCAGCAGTTACTCGACAGGGGGATATGAAAAACTGTTTTTT,CASSYSTGGYEKLFF
TRBJ2-7,TRBV28,NA,NA,TGTGCCAGCCAATTCAGGGAATACGAGCAGTACTTC,CASQFREYEQYF
TRBJ1-2,TRBV7-2,NA,NA,TGTGCCAGCAGCCCCGACCGGCCAGGGCACTATGGCTACACCTTC,CASSPDRPGHYGYTF
TRBJ2-3,TRBV3-1/TRBV3-2,NA,NA,TGTGCCAGCAGCCCAACAGGGATCACAGATACGCAGTATTTT,CASSPTGITDTQYF
TRBJ2-1,TRBV2,TRBD1,NA,TGTGCCACTTCGTGGTCAGGACAGGCGCACAATGAGCAGTTCTTC,CATSWSGQAHNEQFF
TRBJ2-3,TRBV19,TRBD1,NA,TGTGCCAGTAGTATGACAGGGGCTACTGGGACAGATACGCAGTATTTT,CASSMTGATGTDTQYF
TRBJ2-1,TRBV19,NA,once,TGTGCCAGTACTATGCTAGGGGGGGGGAATGAGCAGTTCTTC,CASTMLGGGNEQFF
TRBJ2-1,TRBV6-5,TRBD2,NA,TGTGCCAGCACCCTAGCGGGAGGGAACGGTGAGCAGTTCTTC,CASTLAGGNGEQFF
TRBJ2-5,TRBV30,NA,NA,TGTGCCTGGAGTGCAGGACGGGGCCAAGAGACCCAGTACTTC,CAWSAGRGQETQYF
TRBJ2-7,TRBV29-1,NA,NA,TGCAGCGCTCTAGCGTTCCCCTACGAGCAGTACTTC,CSALAFPYEQYF
TRBJ2-2,TRBV9,TRBD1,few,TGTGCCAGCAGCGTTTCACAGGGGGCCGGGAACACCGGGGAGCTGTTTTTT,CASSVSQGAGNTGELFF
TRBJ2-1,TRBV7-2,NA,NA,TGTGCCAGCAACAAGGACACTATTCGTAGAGAGCAGTTCTTC,CASNKDTIRREQFF
TRBJ2-3,TRBV29-1,TRBD2,NA,TGCAGCGTGGGAGGGTCATCAGATACGCAGTATTTT,CSVGGSSDTQYF
TRBJ2-7,TRBV5-6,NA,NA,TGTGCCAGCAGCGGTAACAGGGACCCATCCAGAAGAGAGCAGTACTTC,CASSGNRDPSRREQYF
TRBJ2-5,TRBV19,NA,few,TGTGCCAGTAGTACCTCGACAGGTGAGAAGACCCAGTACTTC,CASSTSTGEKTQYF
TRBJ1-1,TRBV18,TRBD1,NA,TGTGCCAGCTCACCACTACAGGGGATGAACACTGAAGCTTTCTTT,CASSPLQGMNTEAFF
TRBJ2-3,TRBV24-1,TRBD1,NA,TGTGCCACCAGCCCGACAGGGAAAAGCACAGATACGCAGTATTTT,CATSPTGKSTDTQYF
TRBJ2-1,TRBV9,NA,once,TGTGCCAGCAGCGTAGGGGGCGTTGAGCAGTTCTTC,CASSVGGVEQFF
TRBJ1-4,TRBV19,TRBD1,NA,TGTGCCAGTAGTACAGGACAGGGGACAACTAATGAAAAACTGTTTTTT,CASSTGQGTTNEKLFF
TRBJ2-7,TRBV5-1,TRBD1,NA,TGCGCCAGCAGCTTCGGGGACAGGGCCTACGAGCAGTACTTC,CASSFGDRAYEQYF
TRBJ1-6,TRBV7-9,NA,NA,TGTGCCAGCAGCTTGGGGAGTTCACCCCTCCACTTT,CASSLGSSPLHF
TRBJ2-7,TRBV7-2,TRBD1,few,TGTGCCAGCAGCTCAGCTACAGGGGACTACGAGCAGTACTTC,CASSSATGDYEQYF
TRBJ2-1,TRBV20-1,TRBD2,NA,TGCAGTGCTAGTGGACTAGCGTACAATGAGCAGTTCTTC,CSASGLAYNEQFF
TRBJ2-3,TRBV25-1,TRBD2,NA,TGTGCCAGCAGTGGCTTCGGGGGGGGGACAACAGATACGCAGTATTTT,CASSGFGGGTTDTQYF
TRBJ1-1,TRBV5-1,TRBD1,NA,TGCGCCAGCAGCTTGGCCTCCGGGACAGGGCAAACTGAAGCTTTCTTT,CASSLASGTGQTEAFF
TRBJ2-2,TRBV6-5,TRBD1,once,TGTGCCACCTCGGACAGGGGGGCGAACGGGGAGCTGTTTTTT,CATSDRGANGELFF
TRBJ2-7,TRBV2,TRBD1,NA,TGTGCCAGCACAACCGGGACAGTCTCCTACGAGCAGTACTTC,CASTTGTVSYEQYF
TRBJ1-1,TRBV7-9,TRBD1,NA,TGTGCCAGCAGCCAATCAGGGGGGAACACTGAAGCTTTCTTT,CASSQSGGNTEAFF
TRBJ1-6,TRBV30,NA,NA,TGTGCCTGGAGGGACAGTTATAATTCACCCCTCCACTTT,CAWRDSYNSPLHF
TRBJ2-1,TRBV12-5,TRBD2,NA,TGTGCTAGTGGTTCATCCCGGACTAGCGGGAGGTTCTCCTACAATGAGCAGTTCTTC,CASGSSRTSGRFSYNEQFF